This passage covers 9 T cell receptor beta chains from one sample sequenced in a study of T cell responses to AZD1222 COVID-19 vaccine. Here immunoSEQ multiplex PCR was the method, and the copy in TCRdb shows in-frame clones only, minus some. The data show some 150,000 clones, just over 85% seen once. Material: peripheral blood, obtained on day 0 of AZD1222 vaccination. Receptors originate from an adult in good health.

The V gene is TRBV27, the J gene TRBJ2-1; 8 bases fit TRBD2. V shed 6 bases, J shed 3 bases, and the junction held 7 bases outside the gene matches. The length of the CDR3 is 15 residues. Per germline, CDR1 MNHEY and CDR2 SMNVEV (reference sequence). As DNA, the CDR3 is TGTGCCAGCAGCTCCCCCGGGACTAGCTACAATGAGCAGTTCTTC. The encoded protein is CASSSPGTSYNEQFF.

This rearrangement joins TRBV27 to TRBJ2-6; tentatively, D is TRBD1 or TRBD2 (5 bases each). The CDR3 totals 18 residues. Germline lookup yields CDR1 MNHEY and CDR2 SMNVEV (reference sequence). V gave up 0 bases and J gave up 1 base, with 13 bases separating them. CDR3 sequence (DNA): TGTGCCAGCAGTTTATCCGGGACGAGGGGTTCTGGGGCCAACGTCCTGACTTTC. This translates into CASSLSGTRGSGANVLTF.

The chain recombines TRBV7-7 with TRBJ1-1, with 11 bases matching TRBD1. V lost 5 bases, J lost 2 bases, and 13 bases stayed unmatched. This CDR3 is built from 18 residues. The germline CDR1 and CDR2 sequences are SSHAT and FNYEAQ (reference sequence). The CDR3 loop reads CASSLRRDRGDLNTEAFF. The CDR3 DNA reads TGTGCCAGCAGCCTCCGCCGGGACAGGGGGGACCTTAACACTGAAGCTTTCTTT.

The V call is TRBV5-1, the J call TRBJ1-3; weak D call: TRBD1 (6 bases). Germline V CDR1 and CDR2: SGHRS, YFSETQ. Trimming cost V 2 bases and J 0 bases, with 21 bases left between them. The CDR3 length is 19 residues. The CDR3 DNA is TGCGCCAGCAGCTTACGGCCCGCCACAGGGCCAAGCTCTGGAAACACCATATATTTT. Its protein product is CASSLRPATGPSSGNTIYF. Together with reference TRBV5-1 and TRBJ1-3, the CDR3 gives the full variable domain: KAGVTQTPRYLIKTRGQQVTLSCSPISGHRSVSWYQQTPGQGLQFLFEYFSETQRNKGNFPGRFSGRQFSNSRSEMNVSTLELGDSALYLCASSLRPATGPSSGNTIYFGEGSWLTVV.

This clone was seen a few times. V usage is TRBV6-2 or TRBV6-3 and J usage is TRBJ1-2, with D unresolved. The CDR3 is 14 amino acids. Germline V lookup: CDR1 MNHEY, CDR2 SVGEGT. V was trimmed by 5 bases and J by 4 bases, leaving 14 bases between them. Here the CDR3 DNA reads TGTGCCAGCAGTCGCGGCTGGGAAACCTATGGCTACACCTTC. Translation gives CASSRGWETYGYTF.

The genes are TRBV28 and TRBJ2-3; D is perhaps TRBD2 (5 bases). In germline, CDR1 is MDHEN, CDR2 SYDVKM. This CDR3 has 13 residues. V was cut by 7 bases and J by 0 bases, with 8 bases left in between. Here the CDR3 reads CASTRGSTDTQYF. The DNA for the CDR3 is TGTGCCAGCACCCGGGGAAGCACAGATACGCAGTATTTT.

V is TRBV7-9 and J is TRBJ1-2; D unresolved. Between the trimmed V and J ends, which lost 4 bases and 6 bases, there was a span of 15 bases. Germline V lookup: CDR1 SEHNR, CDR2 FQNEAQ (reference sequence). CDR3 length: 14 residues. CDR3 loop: CASSWSTRGDGYTF. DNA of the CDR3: TGTGCCAGCAGCTGGAGTACCCGTGGCGATGGCTACACCTTC.

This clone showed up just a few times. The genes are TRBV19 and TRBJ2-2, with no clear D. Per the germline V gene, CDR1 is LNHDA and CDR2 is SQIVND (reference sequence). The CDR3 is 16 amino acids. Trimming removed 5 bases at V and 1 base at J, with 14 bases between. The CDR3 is CASSPRYRLNTGELFF. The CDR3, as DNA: TGTGCCAGTAGTCCGCGCTACCGTCTGAACACCGGGGAGCTGTTTTTT.

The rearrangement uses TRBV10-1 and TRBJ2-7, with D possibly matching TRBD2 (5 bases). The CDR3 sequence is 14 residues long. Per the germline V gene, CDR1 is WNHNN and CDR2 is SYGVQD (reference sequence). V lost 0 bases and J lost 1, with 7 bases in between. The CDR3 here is CASSESLGSYEQYF. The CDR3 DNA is TGCGCCAGCAGTGAGTCACTAGGATCCTACGAGCAGTACTTC.